The rows below give T cell receptor beta chains drawn from one sample of a study of blood T cell repertoires in COVID-19. TCRdb keeps only in-frame clones here, not all; method: immunoSEQ multiplex PCR. The table records about 250,000 clones, 90% of them present only once. The sequenced sample consisted of peripheral blood. The receptors shown here come from a woman in her sixties with COVID-19, enrolled during active disease. Each CDR3 is given with its conserved first and last residue. A D gene is named only where the DNA matches it firmly. Expanded clones get a size class; other rows say once, few or many, or leave the size out.

TRBV6-6	TRBJ1-4	-	TRBD1	TGTGCCGCGCGGACAGGAGGAGCAACTAATGAAAAACTGTTTTTT	CAARTGGATNEKLFF
TRBV15	TRBJ1-4	-	-	TGTGCCACCAGCAGAGATCTCGGGGGTAATGAAAAACTGTTTTTT	CATSRDLGGNEKLFF
TRBV21-1	TRBJ2-3	-	-	TGTGCCAGCAGCAAAGCGGGACAGGGCTGGGGAGATACGCAGTATTTT	CASSKAGQGWGDTQYF
TRBV7-9	TRBJ1-4	-	-	TGTGCCAGCAGCTTAGTTCCCAGGGAAGAAAAACTGTTTTTT	CASSLVPREEKLFF
TRBV7-8	TRBJ1-3	-	-	TGTGCCAGCAGCCCCGTTGTAGGGGACTCTGGAAACACCATATATTTT	CASSPVVGDSGNTIYF
TRBV15	TRBJ1-2	few	TRBD1	TGTGCCACCAGCGGAGGGACAGGGGGCGCTCGGAACTATGGCTACACCTTC	CATSGGTGGARNYGYTF
TRBV3-1/TRBV3-2	TRBJ2-7	-	-	TGTGCCAGCAGCCAAGGACTCATGAGCTCCTACGAGCAGTACTTC	CASSQGLMSSYEQYF
TRBV19	TRBJ1-1	-	-	TGTGCCAGTAGTGCCCCGGGCAGTCTCGCCCGGGGCACTGAAGCTTTCTTT	CASSAPGSLARGTEAFF
TRBV4-3	TRBJ1-4	once	TRBD1	TGCGCCAGCAGCCAAGAACCCGGACAGGGGTGGGAAAAACTGTTTTTT	CASSQEPGQGWEKLFF
TRBV5-1	TRBJ1-5	once	TRBD1	TGCGCCAGCAGCCTCGGGACAGGGGTTCAGCCCCAGCATTTT	CASSLGTGVQPQHF
TRBV5-6	TRBJ1-2	-	TRBD1	TGTGCCAGCAGCGCCGGAAGCCGACAGGGGAACTATGGCTACACCTTC	CASSAGSRQGNYGYTF
TRBV30	TRBJ1-5	-	TRBD1	TGTGCCTGGAGTTCTATCAGGGACAGCAATAGCAATCAGCCCCAGCATTTT	CAWSSIRDSNSNQPQHF
TRBV7-6	TRBJ2-7	-	-	TGTGCCAGCAGTTTCCCCCCGAACGGGGACGAGCAGTACTTC	CASSFPPNGDEQYF
TRBV19	TRBJ2-5	-	TRBD1	TGTGCCAGTAGTACCCAAGGCACAGGGGGGTCCGAGACCCAGTACTTC	CASSTQGTGGSETQYF
TRBV6-5	TRBJ1-2	once	-	TGTGCCAGCACCAGAACGGGGTCTGTAGGCTACACCTTC	CASTRTGSVGYTF
TRBV7-2	TRBJ1-2	-	TRBD1	TGTGCCAGCAGCTTGACAGGGCCGTCCCCCCGATATGGCTACACCTTC	CASSLTGPSPRYGYTF
TRBV7-2	TRBJ1-6	-	-	TGTGCCAGCAGCTTAACGGGGAGAAATTCACCCCTCCACTTT	CASSLTGRNSPLHF
TRBV7-8	TRBJ2-2	-	-	TGTGCCACCCCGCTCGGGGACAAACCGGGGACCGGGGAGCTGTTTTTT	CATPLGDKPGTGELFF
TRBV5-1	TRBJ1-4	few	TRBD1	TGCGCCAGCAGCTCGAGGACAGGTTTAACTGAAAAACTGTTTTTT	CASSSRTGLTEKLFF
TRBV10-3	TRBJ1-1	-	-	TGTGCCATCAGTGAGGTCTCAGGGGCTATGGGCACTGAAGCTTTCTTT	CAISEVSGAMGTEAFF
TRBV4-1	TRBJ1-4	few	TRBD1	TGCGCCAGCAGCCGCCCGGACAGGAATGAAAAACTGTTTTTT	CASSRPDRNEKLFF
TRBV19	TRBJ1-4	-	-	TGTGCCAGTAGCAGGGATGGCAGTGAAAAACTGTTTTTT	CASSRDGSEKLFF
TRBV30	TRBJ1-4	-	-	TGTGCCTGGTCTCATCCCCAGGGTTTTCCAACTAATGAAAAACTGTTTTTT	CAWSHPQGFPTNEKLFF
TRBV29-1	TRBJ1-5	-	TRBD1	TGCAGCGTTGCACAGGGGGCGCGGAGTCAGCCCCAGCATTTT	CSVAQGARSQPQHF
TRBV3-1/TRBV3-2	TRBJ2-4	-	TRBD1	TGTGCCAGCAGCCCCCGGACAGGGATCGGGATTCAGTACTTC	CASSPRTGIGIQYF
TRBV19	TRBJ2-4	-	-	TGTGCCAGTAGTCCCCCAGGGGCCAAAAACATTCAGTACTTC	CASSPPGAKNIQYF
TRBV7-8	TRBJ2-3	-	TRBD1	TGTGCCAGCAGCCAGACAGGGCCCAACACAGATACGCAGTATTTT	CASSQTGPNTDTQYF
TRBV11-1	TRBJ2-2	-	TRBD1	TGTGCCAGCAGCGCCCGGACAGGGATTGGCGGGGAGCTGTTTTTT	CASSARTGIGGELFF
TRBV5-1	TRBJ2-3	-	TRBD1	TGCGCCAGCAGCCAGGACAGGGCAAGCACAGATACGCAGTATTTT	CASSQDRASTDTQYF
TRBV7-9	TRBJ2-1	once	TRBD1	TGTGCCAGCAGGACGGGACAGGGCCACAATGAGCAGTTCTTC	CASRTGQGHNEQFF
TRBV4-1	TRBJ2-7	-	TRBD1	TGCGCCAGCAGCCGTAGATGGGGGGACAGGGAAAGGGGCTACGAGCAGTACTTC	CASSRRWGDRERGYEQYF
TRBV19	TRBJ2-2	-	-	TGTGCCAGTAGTATGGAGGCACAGAAGGCCTCCGGGGAGCTGTTTTTT	CASSMEAQKASGELFF
TRBV5-1	TRBJ1-3	-	-	TGCGCCAGCAGCACTTTATCGGGCTCTGGAAACACCATATATTTT	CASSTLSGSGNTIYF
TRBV29-1	TRBJ2-3	-	TRBD2	TGCAGCAGCACGGGACTAGCGGGACGGACAGATACGCAGTATTTT	CSSTGLAGRTDTQYF
TRBV3-1/TRBV3-2	TRBJ1-6	-	TRBD1	TGTGCCAGCAGCCACTCTAGACAGGGTAATTCACCCCTCCACTTT	CASSHSRQGNSPLHF
TRBV6-5	TRBJ2-7	-	-	TGTGCCAGCAGCTATCAAGAAGGGGACGAGCAGTACTTC	CASSYQEGDEQYF
TRBV10-3	TRBJ2-2	-	-	TGTGCCATCAGTGTCCAGGGGACCGGGGAGCTGTTTTTT	CAISVQGTGELFF
TRBV11-2	TRBJ2-1	-	TRBD2	TGTGCCAGCGGCACCTTATCTAGCGGGGGGGCCGGTGAGCAGTTCTTC	CASGTLSSGGAGEQFF
TRBV19	TRBJ1-5	-	-	TGTGCCAGTAGTATAATAGGGACAAATCAGCCCCAGCATTTT	CASSIIGTNQPQHF
TRBV2	TRBJ2-2	-	TRBD2	TGTGCCAGCAGCATCAAGCGGGGGGGCACCGGGGAGCTGTTTTTT	CASSIKRGGTGELFF
TRBV7-2	TRBJ1-2	-	TRBD1	TGTGCCAGCAGCCTACGGACCGGGACAGGGGCTAACTATGGCTACACCTTC	CASSLRTGTGANYGYTF